This T cell receptor beta chain was recorded in a study of read filtering for tumor transcriptome and immune sequencing. Study information: R-ISS stage counts were eight or nine for I, roughly 15 for II, 6 or 7 for III.

Molecular barcoded adaptors covering alpha/delta and beta/gamma chains were used on around 400 ng RNA. TCRdb recomputed calls from the reads with MiXCR, one row per CDR3 protein. The top ten hold around 66% of the sample, which has about 23,000 distinct CDR3 sequences, roughly an eighth seen once. This clonotype was found a few times. Sequenced material: a population of CD138-negative cells sorted from bone marrow. The TCR originated in a donor aged 40 or over with multiple myeloma.

The CDR3 reads CSVQQAGEQYF. CDR3 bases: TGCAGCGTTCAGCAAGCCGGGGAGCAGTACTTC. The genes are TRBV29-1 and TRBJ2-7, with D uncertain. Trimming removed 5 bases at V and 7 bases at J, with 12 bases between. Germline lookup yields CDR1 SQVTM and CDR2 ANQGSEA. CDR3 size: 11 residues.